This record covers a single T cell receptor beta chain. The sample holds one count of this clone. Its binding antigen is unknown. It has no much larger one-base neighbor in the sample; base qualities were not kept. The sample is drawn from a study of OX40 agonist ivuxolimab in advanced cancers. Regarding the research as a whole: Ivuxolimab was an agonistic, fully human IgG2 monoclonal antibody directed against OX40 (CD134), a costimulatory receptor. Three dose-escalation patients achieved partial responses, one with hepatocellular carcinoma and two with cutaneous melanoma. Peripheral TCRbeta sequencing was intended to test whether TCR sequence diversity was altered and clonal T-cell expansion was caused by ivuxolimab. Intravenous ivuxolimab was administered to patients every 2 weeks at six dose levels: 0.01, 0.1, 0.3, 1.5, 3 and 10 mg/kg. Among the roughly 50 dose-escalation patients, approximately 20 had hepatocellular carcinoma, about 15 melanoma, 9 renal cell carcinoma and 9 head and neck cancer. Prior anti-PD-1, anti-PD-L1 or anti-CTLA-4 therapy was permitted, and checkpoint inhibitors had been received by roughly 40% of dose-escalation patients. A male proportion of roughly 80% and a mean age of around 60 years, ranging from roughly 23 to 79, were recorded for the dose-escalation cohort. The paper describes the monotherapy dose-escalation part (N of about 47 patients) of the phase I trial of ivuxolimab. The paper's findings and limits, for the study overall: Low levels of normalized T-cell clonal expansion were also shown by some nonresponding patients. Which antigens the clonally expanded peripheral T cells were specific for was not determined. At doses of 0.1 to 3.0 mg/kg, clonal expansion of both CD4+ and CD8+ blood T cells was observed from baseline to week 6. After ivuxolimab, CD8+ T cells had more expanded clones than CD4+ T cells on average. Partial responders in the 0.1-3.0 mg/kg groups had among the lowest normalized peripheral clonal expansion, especially among CD8+ T cells.

To sequence the TCRbeta CDR3 region, genomic DNA was isolated from the sorted cells. The immunoSEQ Assay was used to sequence the TCRbeta CDR3 regions. TCRdb obtained this table from immuneACCESS and retained in-frame rearrangements with V and J assigned. These tables miss some clones; where compared with another copy, unresolved V genes account for less than half of the shortfall, and the remainder is unexplained. Present in this sample are about 100,000 clones, roughly 90% of which were seen just once. The top ten constitute around 0.15% of the sample. Patients with autoimmune disease history or receiving systemic immunosuppression were excluded from the trial. Peripheral blood for TCR sequencing was drawn from every dose cohort at baseline, at cycle 4 day 1 and at cycle 7 day 1. The samples were drawn from a first-in-human, open-label, multicenter phase I dose-escalation trial of ivuxolimab. The trial enrolled adults with locally advanced or metastatic head and neck squamous cell, hepatocellular, melanoma or renal cell carcinoma. Before TCR sequencing, CD4+ T cells and CD8+ T cells from peripheral blood were sorted into separate populations.

Here V drops 5 bases and J drops 9 bases, and the junction holds 7 bases not matched to any gene. The CDR3 contains 13 residues, cysteine and phenylalanine counted. Just CDR3 DNA is preserved here, 39 bases in frame from base 1. Per the germline V gene (reference sequence), SGHAT is the CDR1 and FQDESV is the CDR2. This specimen was CD4+ or CD8+ T cells sorted from blood, taken in a trial of the OX40 agonist ivuxolimab. The rearrangement joined TRBV11-1 to TRBJ2-1; a stretch of 7 junction bases matches TRBD2. The TCR originated in an adult with an advanced solid tumor such as melanoma, head and neck, liver or kidney cancer. The nucleotides are TGTGCCAGCAGCAACAGCGGGAACGTTGAGCAGTTCTTC. This is translated as CASSNSGNVEQFF.